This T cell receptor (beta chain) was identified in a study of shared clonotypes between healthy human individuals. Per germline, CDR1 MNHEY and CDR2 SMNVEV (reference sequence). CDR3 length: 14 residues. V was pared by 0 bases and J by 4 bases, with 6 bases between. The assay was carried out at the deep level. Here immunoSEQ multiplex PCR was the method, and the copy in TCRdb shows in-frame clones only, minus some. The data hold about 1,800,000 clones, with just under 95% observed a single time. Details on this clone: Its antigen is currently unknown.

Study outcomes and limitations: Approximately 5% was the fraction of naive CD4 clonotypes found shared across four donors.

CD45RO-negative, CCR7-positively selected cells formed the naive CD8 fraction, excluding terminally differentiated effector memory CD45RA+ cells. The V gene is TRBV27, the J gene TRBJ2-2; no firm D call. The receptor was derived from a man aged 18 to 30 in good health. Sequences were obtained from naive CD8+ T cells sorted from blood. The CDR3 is CASSLSDATGELFF. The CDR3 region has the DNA TGTGCCAGCAGTTTATCCGACGCCACCGGGGAGCTGTTTTTT.